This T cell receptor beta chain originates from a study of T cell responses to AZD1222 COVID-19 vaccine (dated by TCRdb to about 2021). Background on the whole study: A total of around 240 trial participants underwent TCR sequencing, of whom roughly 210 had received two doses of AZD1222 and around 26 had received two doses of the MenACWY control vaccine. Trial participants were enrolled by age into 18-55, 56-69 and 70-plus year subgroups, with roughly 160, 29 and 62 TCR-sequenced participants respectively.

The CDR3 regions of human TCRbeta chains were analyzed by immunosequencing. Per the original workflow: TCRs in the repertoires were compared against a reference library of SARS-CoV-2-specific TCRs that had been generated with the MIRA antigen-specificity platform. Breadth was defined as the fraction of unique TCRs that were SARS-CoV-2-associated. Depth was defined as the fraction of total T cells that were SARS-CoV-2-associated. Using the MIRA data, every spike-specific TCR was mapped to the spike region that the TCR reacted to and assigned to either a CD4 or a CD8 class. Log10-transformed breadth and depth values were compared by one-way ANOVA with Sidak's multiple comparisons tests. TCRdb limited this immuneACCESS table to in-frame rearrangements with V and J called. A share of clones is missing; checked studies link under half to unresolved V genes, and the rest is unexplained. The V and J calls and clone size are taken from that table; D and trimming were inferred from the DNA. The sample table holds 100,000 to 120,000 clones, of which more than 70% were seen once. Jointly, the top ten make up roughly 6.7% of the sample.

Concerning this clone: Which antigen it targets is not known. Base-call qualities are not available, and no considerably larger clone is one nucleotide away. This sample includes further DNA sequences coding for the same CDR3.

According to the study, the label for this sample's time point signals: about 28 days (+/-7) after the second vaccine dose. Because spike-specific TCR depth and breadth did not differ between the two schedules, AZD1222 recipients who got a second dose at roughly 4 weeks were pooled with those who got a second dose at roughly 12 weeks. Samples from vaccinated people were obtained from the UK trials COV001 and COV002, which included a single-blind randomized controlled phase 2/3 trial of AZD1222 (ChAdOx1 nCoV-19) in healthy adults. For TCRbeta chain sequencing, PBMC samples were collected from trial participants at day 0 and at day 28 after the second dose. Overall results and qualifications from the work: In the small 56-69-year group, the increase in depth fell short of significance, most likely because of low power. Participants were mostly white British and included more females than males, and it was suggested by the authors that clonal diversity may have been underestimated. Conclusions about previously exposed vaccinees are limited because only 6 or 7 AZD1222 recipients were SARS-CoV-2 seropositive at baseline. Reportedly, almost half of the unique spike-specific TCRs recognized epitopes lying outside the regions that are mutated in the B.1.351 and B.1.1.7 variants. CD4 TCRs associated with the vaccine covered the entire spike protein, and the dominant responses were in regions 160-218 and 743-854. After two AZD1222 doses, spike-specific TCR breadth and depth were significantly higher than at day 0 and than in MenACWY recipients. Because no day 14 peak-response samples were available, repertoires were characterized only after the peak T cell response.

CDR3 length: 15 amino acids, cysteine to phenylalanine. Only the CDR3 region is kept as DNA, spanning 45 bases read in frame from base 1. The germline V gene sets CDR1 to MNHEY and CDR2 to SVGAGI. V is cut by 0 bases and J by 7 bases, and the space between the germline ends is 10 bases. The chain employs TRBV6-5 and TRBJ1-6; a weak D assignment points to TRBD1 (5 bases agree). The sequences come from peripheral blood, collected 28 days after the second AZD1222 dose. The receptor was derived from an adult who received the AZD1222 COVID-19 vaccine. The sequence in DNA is TGTGCCAGCAGTTACTCTGGGACGGGGAATTCACCCCTCCACTTT. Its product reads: CASSYSGTGNSPLHF.